The 23 T cell receptor beta chains presented below share a single source sample, sequenced in a study of blood T cells in healthy people across ages. The authors ran a second PCR of 7 to 11 cycles using a sample-barcoded 5' primer and a J-beta primer mix. Each CDR3 protein is one row after TCRdb ran MiXCR on the 5' RACE reads. The sample holds 1,500,000 or so distinct CDR3 sequences, around 55% seen once. Sequenced input: blood. These receptors all come from a man aged 18 to 30 in good health.

The chain is built from TRBV4-1 and TRBJ2-7; TRBD2 agrees at 14 bases. J gave up 0 bases and V 1 base, and 2 bases lay outside the gene matches. There are 17 residues in the CDR3. CDR1 is MGHRA, CDR2 YSYEKL, per germline. The CDR3 is CASSQGGTSGGSYEQYF. The CDR3 bases are TGCGCCAGCAGCCAAGGGGGGACTAGCGGGGGCTCCTACGAGCAGTACTTC.

This clonotype was seen more than once but under ten times. V usage is TRBV6-1 and J usage is TRBJ2-7, with a tentative D call TRBD2 (6 bases). Trimming shortened V by 8 bases and J by 6 bases, and 32 bases separated the two germline ends. The germline CDR1 and CDR2 sequences are MNHNS and SASEGT. This CDR3 comprises 18 residues. The chain's CDR3 is CASPPLVAAPRVSIEQYF. Written as DNA, the CDR3 is TGTGCCAGCCCACCCTTGGTAGCGGCCCCCCGGGTTTCTATCGAGCAGTACTTC.

This CDR3 is CASSSGGAKNIQYF. The CDR3 coding sequence is TGTGCCAGCAGCTCAGGAGGAGCCAAAAACATTCAGTACTTC. The chain recombines TRBV7-2 with TRBJ2-4, with TRBD2 as a possible D gene (5 bases). V was cut by 4 bases and J by 0 bases, with 7 bases left in between. The germline gives CDR1 SGHTA, CDR2 FQGNSA. The CDR3 is 14 residues long.

This clonotype was counted a few times. The J gene is TRBJ2-5, the V gene TRBV5-1, with 8 bases identical to TRBD2. Trimming cost V 5 bases and J 0 bases; bases outside gene matches: 9. Germline V lookup: CDR1 SGHRS, CDR2 YFSETQ. The length of the CDR3 is 16 residues. In nucleotides, the CDR3 is TGCGCCAGCAGACCATCGGGACTAGAAGACCAAGAGACCCAGTACTTC. Translating it yields CASRPSGLEDQETQYF. Full variable domain (rest looked up from reference TRBV5-1 and TRBJ2-5): KAGVTQTPRYLIKTRGQQVTLSCSPISGHRSVSWYQQTPGQGLQFLFEYFSETQRNKGNFPGRFSGRQFSNSRSEMNVSTLELGDSALYLCASRPSGLEDQETQYFGPGTRLLVL.

Points on this clonotype: The junction departs from germline at one end; a sequencing error may be responsible. The gene calls are TRBV5-1 and TRBJ1-1; D gene ambiguous. Germline-derived CDR1 and CDR2 are SGHRS and YFSETQ. The CDR3 length is 13 residues. CDR3 residues: CAGSLKENTEAFF. CDR3 bases: TGCGCCGGCAGCTTGAAGGAGAACACTGAAGCTTTCTTT. The variable domain in full, completed from reference TRBV5-1 and TRBJ1-1, reads KAGVTQTPRYLIKTRGQQVTLSCSPISGHRSVSWYQQTPGQGLQFLFEYFSETQRNKGNFPGRFSGRQFSNSRSEMNVSTLELGDSALYLCAGSLKENTEAFFGQGTRLTVV.

The chain is built from TRBV5-1 and TRBJ2-1, with TRBD2 matching over 11 bases. The CDR3 covers 15 residues. Germline values: CDR1 SGHRS, CDR2 YFSETQ. Losses at the gene ends were 5 bases for V and 3 bases for J; bases not matched to a gene: 4. CDR3 nucleotide sequence: TGCGCCAGCAGACTAGCGGGAGTTTACTACAATGAGCAGTTCTTC. Protein: CASRLAGVYYNEQFF.

The chain is built from TRBV7-2 and TRBJ1-3, with D possibly being TRBD1 (5 bases). Germline-derived CDR1 and CDR2 are SGHTA and FQGNSA. This CDR3 spans 14 amino acids. The V gene lost 1 base and the J gene lost 8 bases, with 12 bases spanning the gap. The CDR3 region is CASSLDPRDDTIYF. As DNA, the CDR3 is TGTGCCAGCAGCTTAGACCCCAGGGATGACACCATATATTTT.

The chain has TRBV12-3 or TRBV12-4 and TRBJ2-3, with no clear D. Trimming left V 5 bases short and J 2 bases short, with 8 bases between. The CDR3 covers 13 residues. The CDR3 reads CASSPPNTDTQYF. The CDR3 region has the DNA TGTGCCAGCAGTCCCCCGAACACAGATACGCAGTATTTT.

The rearrangement links TRBV13 to TRBJ2-4; D is uncertain. V lost 4 bases, J lost 5 bases, and 6 bases lay in between. Germline V gene data show CDR1 as PRHDT and CDR2 as FYEKMQ (reference sequence). The CDR3 runs 12 residues. Here the CDR3 reads CASSSAQNIQYF. The CDR3 nucleotides read TGTGCCAGCAGCTCCGCTCAAAACATTCAGTACTTC.

The chain carries TRBV7-4 and TRBJ1-1; D remains unclear. Germline V gene sequence: CDR1 SGHVT, CDR2 SQSDAQ. Trimming stripped 4 bases from V and 0 bases from J, with 18 bases between. There are 17 residues in the CDR3. The CDR3: CASSWSLGLGMNTEAFF. CDR3 bases: TGTGCCAGCAGCTGGAGTTTGGGTTTGGGGATGAACACTGAAGCTTTCTTT.

The chain uses TRBV11-2 and TRBJ2-2; TRBD2 aligns across 11 bases. The CDR3 covers 15 residues. J lost 5 bases, V lost 3 bases, and 2 bases had no gene match. Germline V CDR1 and CDR2: SGHAT, FQNNGV. CDR3 residues: CASSFGLAGTGELFF. The CDR3 region has the DNA TGTGCCAGCAGCTTTGGACTAGCGGGTACCGGGGAGCTGTTTTTT.

This clonotype has just a few counts. This chain joins TRBV3-1 and TRBJ1-2, with a possible D match to TRBD1 (5 bases). The CDR3 length is 15 residues. Trimming pared 3 bases from V and 4 bases from J, leaving 15 bases between. Germline CDR1 LGHDT, CDR2 YNNKEL (reference sequence). This chain's CDR3 is CASSQKDSTFYGYTF. As DNA, the CDR3 is TGTGCCAGCAGCCAGAAAGACAGCACCTTCTATGGCTACACCTTC.

This clonotype appeared a single time. The V and J genes are TRBV12-3 or TRBV12-4 and TRBJ2-5; 9 nucleotides align to TRBD1. V was clipped by 6 bases and J by 11 bases; unmatched bases: 13. The CDR3 is made up of 14 amino acids. This chain's CDR3 is CASSPGTGTVRQYF. For the CDR3, the DNA is TGTGCCAGCAGCCCTGGGACAGGGACGGTGAGGCAGTACTTC.

This chain joins TRBV7-9 and TRBJ2-3, with 8 nucleotides matching TRBD1. Germline V CDR1 and CDR2: SEHNR, FQNEAQ (reference sequence). This CDR3 region has 16 residues. Unmatched junction bases numbered 10, after V lost 5 bases and J lost 3 bases. CDR3 DNA sequence: TGTGCCAGCAGCCCCTTGGGGACAGGTCGGACAGATACGCAGTATTTT. Protein: CASSPLGTGRTDTQYF.

This clonotype was found once. This chain uses TRBV29-1 with TRBJ2-7, with D hard to call. Trimming pared 5 bases from V and 7 bases from J, leaving 33 bases between. Germline CDR1 reads SQVTM; CDR2 reads ANQGSEA. The CDR3 is 18 residues long. In nucleotides, the CDR3 is TGCAGCGTTCTGGGCACTTTCGGGTTCTTGGTCAACCACGGTGAGCAGTACTTC. Translating gives CSVLGTFGFLVNHGEQYF.

The chain combines TRBV29-1 with TRBJ2-3; TRBD1 matches at 7 bases. The CDR3 covers 15 residues. After removal of 7 bases from V and 2 bases from J, the junction contained 12 bases not matched to a gene. CDR1 is SQVTM and CDR2 is ANQGSEA in the germline V gene. The CDR3 here is CSATPGQDPTDTQYF. The DNA for the CDR3 is TGCAGCGCCACCCCTGGACAGGACCCCACAGATACGCAGTATTTT.

V gene TRBV6-5 combines with J gene TRBJ2-7, with unresolved D. The CDR3 has 12 residues. The V end lost 4 bases, the J end lost 5 bases, and 9 bases lay between the germline ends. Germline V gives CDR1 MNHEY, CDR2 SVGAGI. DNA for the CDR3: TGTGCCAGCAGTTCAGTTAACGACGAGCAGTACTTC. This translates into CASSSVNDEQYF.

This rearrangement joins TRBV27 to TRBJ2-7; the D gene is possibly TRBD2 (5 bases). Germline assignment: CDR1 MNHEY and CDR2 SMNVEV (reference sequence). V lost 6 bases and J 5 bases, leaving 17 bases between the germline ends. This CDR3 has 14 amino acids. The CDR3 is CASRRAGLVDEQYF. In DNA form, the CDR3 reads TGTGCCAGCAGGAGAGCCGGACTTGTCGACGAGCAGTACTTC.

The chain uses TRBV15 and TRBJ2-7; D unclear. Trimming shortened V by 3 bases and J by 3 bases, and 3 bases separated the two germline ends. CDR1 is LNHNV, CDR2 YYDKDF, per germline (reference sequence). The CDR3 length is 11 residues. This CDR3 is CATSSRYEQYF. CDR3 coding DNA: TGTGCCACCAGCAGCCGCTACGAGCAGTACTTC.

This rearrangement joins TRBV3-1 to TRBJ2-1; 10 bases align to TRBD1. This CDR3 comprises 16 residues. Germline CDR1 and CDR2: LGHDT and YNNKEL (reference sequence). Trimming at V came to 4 bases and at J to 7 bases, leaving 10 bases not matched to a gene. The CDR3 DNA follows: TGTGCCAGCAGCCCCCGACCGGGACAGGGGCGAAATGAGCAGTTCTTC. Protein: CASSPRPGQGRNEQFF.

The J gene is TRBJ1-2, the V gene TRBV4-1; TRBD1 is a possible D gene (5 bases). Germline assignment: CDR1 MGHRA and CDR2 YSYEKL. V lost 5 bases and J 2 bases, leaving 12 bases between the germline ends. The CDR3 runs to 14 residues. CDR3 sequence reads: CASSGTEVNYGYTF. The CDR3, as DNA: TGCGCCAGCAGCGGGACCGAGGTGAACTATGGCTACACCTTC.

The V gene is TRBV4-1, the J gene TRBJ2-3; a possible D gene is TRBD2 (7 bases). This CDR3 has 20 amino acids. Germline V gene lookup returns CDR1 MGHRA and CDR2 YSYEKL. Deletions cut 1 base from V and 2 bases from J, with 25 bases between. CDR3 DNA: TGCGCCAGCAGCCAAGCTGTTCTCAGGGGACTAACCTCAAACACAGATACGCAGTATTTT. This sequence encodes CASSQAVLRGLTSNTDTQYF.

V is TRBV6-2 or TRBV6-3 and J is TRBJ2-7, with a weak D call TRBD2 (6 bases). The CDR3 is 13 residues long. CDR1 is MNHEY, CDR2 SVGEGT, per germline. The V end was cut by 6 bases, the J end by 3 bases, with 12 bases between. The CDR3, as DNA: TGTGCCAGCAGAATCGGGACTTTCTACGAGCAGTACTTC. Its translation is CASRIGTFYEQYF.